These T cell receptor beta chains were read from a single sample in a study of identical twins. One entry per CDR3 protein results from TCRdb running MiXCR on the 5' RACE reads. Of under 250,000 distinct CDR3 sequences in the sample, more than 9.5% were seen once. In addition, the sample was reused for a study of yellow fever vaccine responses in identical twins.

Sequencing was done on a sample of memory (CD45RO+) T cells sorted from blood. The receptor source for this set is a woman under 30 in good health. The CDR3 runs from the conserved cysteine through the conserved F or W. The order of the fields is V gene, clone size, J gene, D gene, CDR3 DNA, CDR3 protein. A D gene is named only where the DNA matches it firmly. Only part of the rows carry a size: once, few, many, or a class if the clone is expanded.

TRBV6-6,few,TRBJ2-2,.,TGTGCCAGCAGTTACATTTATACCGGGGAGCTGTTTTTT,CASSYIYTGELFF
TRBV5-1,few,TRBJ1-4,.,TGCGCCAGCAGCTTGGATGGGGGAACTAATGAAAAACTGTTTTTT,CASSLDGGTNEKLFF
TRBV29-1,many,TRBJ1-1,.,TGCAGCGTTGAAGATCCGGGGGTAAATACTGAAGCTTTCTTT,CSVEDPGVNTEAFF
TRBV12-3/TRBV12-4,many,TRBJ2-3,.,TGTGCCAGCAGTCTAGGGGGGGCGGCAGATACGCAGTATTTT,CASSLGGAADTQYF
TRBV5-1,few,TRBJ1-6,.,TGCGCCAGCAGCCAAGAACCGGGGGGAGAAAGCTCACCCCTCCACTTT,CASSQEPGGESSPLHF
TRBV9,.,TRBJ2-2,.,TGTGCCAGCAGCGCCCTGTTCGACACCGGGGAGCTGTTTTTT,CASSALFDTGELFF
TRBV12-3/TRBV12-4,.,TRBJ2-4,.,TGTGCCAGCGGGGATTTAGCCAAAAACATTCAGTACTTC,CASGDLAKNIQYF
TRBV10-1,many,TRBJ2-7,TRBD1,TGCGCCAGCACCGGGACAGGACTTCCCTACGAGCAGTACTTC,CASTGTGLPYEQYF
TRBV2,.,TRBJ2-4,TRBD2,TGTGCCAGCACTGGGACTAGCGGGAGGGCCAGGAACATTCAGTACTTC,CASTGTSGRARNIQYF
TRBV4-2,many,TRBJ2-1,TRBD2,TGTGCCAGCAGTTCCTCTTCACTAGCGGACAATGAGCAGTTCTTC,CASSSSSLADNEQFF
TRBV6-5,.,TRBJ2-7,.,TGTGCCAGCAGTTACTCGATCGGCTATGGGAATTCCTACGAGCAGTACTTC,CASSYSIGYGNSYEQYF
TRBV5-1,.,TRBJ2-3,.,TGCGCCAGCAGACGGGGAAGCACAGATACGCAGTATTTT,CASRRGSTDTQYF
TRBV5-5,few,TRBJ2-1,.,TGTGCCAGCAGCTATCGGGAGACCAATGAGCAGTTCTTC,CASSYRETNEQFF
TRBV5-1,many,TRBJ2-7,TRBD1,TGCGCCAGCAGCTTTTCCGGGACAGGGGTTAATGAGCAGTACTTC,CASSFSGTGVNEQYF
TRBV12-3/TRBV12-4,.,TRBJ2-3,TRBD2,TGTGCCTTCAGTTTGCTAGCGGGAGTCCCATACAGGAGCACAGATACGCAGTATTTT,CAFSLLAGVPYRSTDTQYF
TRBV6-5,.,TRBJ1-2,.,TGTGCCAGCAGTTACCTCGAGAGGAACGGCTACACCTTC,CASSYLERNGYTF
TRBV10-3,few,TRBJ1-3,TRBD1,TGTGCCATCAGACGACAGGGCAGCTCTGGAAACACCATATATTTT,CAIRRQGSSGNTIYF
TRBV19,.,TRBJ2-7,TRBD1,TGTGCCAGTAGTATATACCCGGGACAGAACTACGAGCAGTACTTC,CASSIYPGQNYEQYF
TRBV5-1,few,TRBJ1-6,.,TGCGCCAGCAGCTTGGCCCCAGCCGGGAGGGGAAATGCCCAGTCACCCCTCCACTTT,CASSLAPAGRGNAQSPLHF
TRBV3-1,many,TRBJ2-5,.,TGTGCCAGCAGCCAATGGAGGGGATGGGAAGAAGAGACCCAGTACTTC,CASSQWRGWEEETQYF
TRBV29-1,few,TRBJ2-1,.,TGCAGCGTTCGGTCGCGTATGGAGCAGTTCTTC,CSVRSRMEQFF
TRBV7-2,.,TRBJ2-5,.,TGTGCCAGCAGCTCCCGCCGGGGCAAAGAGACCCAGTACTTC,CASSSRRGKETQYF
TRBV20-1,.,TRBJ2-7,.,TGCAGTGCGCCGGACACTAAAGACTCCTACGAGCAGTACTTC,CSAPDTKDSYEQYF
TRBV12-3/TRBV12-4,.,TRBJ1-5,.,TGTGCCAGCAGTCAGTCTCGTAGCAATCAGCCCCAGCATTTT,CASSQSRSNQPQHF
TRBV6-1,few,TRBJ2-6,.,TGTGCCAGCAGTGAAAGAACGGGGAACTCTGGGGCCAACGTCCTGACTTTC,CASSERTGNSGANVLTF
TRBV6-1,few,TRBJ2-3,TRBD1,TGTGCCACCGTGGCCCAGGGGGCAAGAGATACGCAGTATTTT,CATVAQGARDTQYF
TRBV10-3,few,TRBJ2-2,.,TGTGCCATCAGTGACCGGCAGAGCACCGGGGAGCTGTTTTTT,CAISDRQSTGELFF
TRBV6-6,few,TRBJ2-3,.,TGTGCCAGCTTGGAAGGTATCACAGATACGCAGTATTTT,CASLEGITDTQYF
TRBV9,.,TRBJ2-7,TRBD2,TGTGCCAGCAGCGACGGACTAGGACGGAACGAGCAGTACTTC,CASSDGLGRNEQYF
TRBV15,few,TRBJ2-1,TRBD2,TGTGCCACCAGCGTCCTAGCGGGAGTCAATGAGCAGTTCTTC,CATSVLAGVNEQFF
TRBV15,.,TRBJ2-3,.,TGTGCCACCAGCAGAGATCGGGGGTTGGGCACAGATACGCAGTATTTT,CATSRDRGLGTDTQYF
TRBV5-1,many,TRBJ2-7,TRBD2,TGCGCCAGCAGGCTCGTCGGGGGGGTCTACGAGCAGTACTTC,CASRLVGGVYEQYF
TRBV7-2,.,TRBJ2-1,TRBD2,TGTGCCAGCAGAACTACTAGCGGGAGGGGGTCGCGTAATGAGCAGTTCTTC,CASRTTSGRGSRNEQFF
TRBV19,few,TRBJ2-2,.,TGTGCCAGTAGTATAAGGGAGGCCGGGGAGCTGTTTTTT,CASSIREAGELFF
TRBV29-1,many,TRBJ2-1,.,TGCAGCGTTGAAGGGGGTTTCATGAATGAGCAGTTCTTC,CSVEGGFMNEQFF
TRBV7-8,once,TRBJ2-3,TRBD2,TGTGCCAGCAGCTTAAATAGCGGGGGTGGAGATACGCAGTATTTT,CASSLNSGGGDTQYF
TRBV6-1,many,TRBJ2-5,TRBD2,TGTGCCAGCAGTGGGGTAGCGGGAGGGGAGACCCAGTACTTC,CASSGVAGGETQYF
TRBV28,few,TRBJ1-4,.,TGTGCCAGCAGTTTAGCGGGGGTCAATGAAAAACTGTTTTTT,CASSLAGVNEKLFF
TRBV7-2,.,TRBJ2-7,TRBD1,TGTGCCAGCAGCTTAGGGGGGACAGGAAGGGTGGAGCAGTACTTC,CASSLGGTGRVEQYF
TRBV7-2,few,TRBJ2-7,TRBD1,TGTGCCAGCAGCTTAGACGGGTCAGGGGGCTTGGAGCAGTACTTC,CASSLDGSGGLEQYF
TRBV7-3,many,TRBJ2-2,TRBD1,TGTGCCAGCAGCGCCTACAACAGGGGTGCCACCGGGGAGCTGTTTTTT,CASSAYNRGATGELFF
TRBV29-1,many,TRBJ2-5,.,TGCAGCGTTAGATCGCACAGTGCAGAGACCCAGTACTTC,CSVRSHSAETQYF